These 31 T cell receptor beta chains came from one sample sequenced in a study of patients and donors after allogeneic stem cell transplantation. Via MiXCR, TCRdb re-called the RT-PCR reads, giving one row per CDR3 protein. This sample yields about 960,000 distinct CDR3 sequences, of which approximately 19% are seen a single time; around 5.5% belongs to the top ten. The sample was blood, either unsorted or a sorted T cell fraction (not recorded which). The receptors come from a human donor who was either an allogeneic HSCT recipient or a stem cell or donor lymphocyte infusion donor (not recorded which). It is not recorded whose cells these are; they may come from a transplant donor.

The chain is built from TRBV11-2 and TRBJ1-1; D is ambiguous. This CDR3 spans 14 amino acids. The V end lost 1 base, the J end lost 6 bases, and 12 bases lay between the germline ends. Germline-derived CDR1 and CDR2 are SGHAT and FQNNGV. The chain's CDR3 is CASSLGIGGPEAFF. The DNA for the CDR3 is TGTGCCAGCAGCTTAGGAATCGGAGGGCCTGAAGCTTTCTTT.

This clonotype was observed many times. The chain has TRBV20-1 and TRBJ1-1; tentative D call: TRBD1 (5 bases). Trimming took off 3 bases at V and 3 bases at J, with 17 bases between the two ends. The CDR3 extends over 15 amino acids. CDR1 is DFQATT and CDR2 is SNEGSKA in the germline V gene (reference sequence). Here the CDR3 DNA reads TGCAGTGCTAGGGGCCAGGGCAGGTGGCACACTGAAGCTTTCTTT. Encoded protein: CSARGQGRWHTEAFF.

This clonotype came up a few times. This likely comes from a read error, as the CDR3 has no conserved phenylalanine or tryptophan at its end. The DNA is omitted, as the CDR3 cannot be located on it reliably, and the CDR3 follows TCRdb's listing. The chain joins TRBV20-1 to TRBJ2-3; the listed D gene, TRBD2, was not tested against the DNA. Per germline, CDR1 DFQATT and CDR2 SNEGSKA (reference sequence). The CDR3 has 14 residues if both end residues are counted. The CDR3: CSARVGLAGGLVSV.

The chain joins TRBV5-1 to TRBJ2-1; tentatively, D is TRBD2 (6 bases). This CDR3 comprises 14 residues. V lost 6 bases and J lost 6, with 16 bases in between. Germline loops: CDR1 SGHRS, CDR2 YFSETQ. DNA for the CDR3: TGCGCCAGCAATAGGAGGGGCGCGGGCAATGAGCAGTTCTTC. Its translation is CASNRRGAGNEQFF.

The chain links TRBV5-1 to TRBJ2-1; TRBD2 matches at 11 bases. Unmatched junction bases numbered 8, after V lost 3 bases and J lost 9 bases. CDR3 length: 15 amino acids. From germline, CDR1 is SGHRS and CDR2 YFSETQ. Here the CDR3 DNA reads TGCGCCAGCAGCTGGGTGACTAGCGGGAAGGGTGAGCAGTTCTTC. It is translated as CASSWVTSGKGEQFF.

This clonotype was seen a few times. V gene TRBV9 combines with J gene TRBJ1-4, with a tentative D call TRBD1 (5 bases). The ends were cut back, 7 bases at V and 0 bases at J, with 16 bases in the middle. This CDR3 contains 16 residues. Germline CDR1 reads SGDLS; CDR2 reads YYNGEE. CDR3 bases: TGTGCCAGCGCCGTAGGCAGGGTGGCAACTAATGAAAAACTGTTTTTT. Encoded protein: CASAVGRVATNEKLFF.

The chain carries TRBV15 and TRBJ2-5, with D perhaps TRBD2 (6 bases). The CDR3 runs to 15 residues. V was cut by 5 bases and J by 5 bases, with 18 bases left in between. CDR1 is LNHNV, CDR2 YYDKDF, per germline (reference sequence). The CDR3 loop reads CATSGLKRAGETQYF. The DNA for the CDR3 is TGTGCCACCAGCGGGCTCAAGCGGGCTGGGGAGACCCAGTACTTC.

Here the CDR3 reads CASRPTGTGGPPTDTQYF. Written as DNA, the CDR3 is TGTGCCAGCAGACCAACCGGGACAGGGGGCCCCCCCACAGATACGCAGTATTTT. This chain uses TRBV12-3 or TRBV12-4 with TRBJ2-3; 12 nucleotides align to TRBD1. The CDR3 sequence is 18 residues long. V lost 6 bases to trimming and J lost 2 bases; unmatched junction nucleotides: 12.

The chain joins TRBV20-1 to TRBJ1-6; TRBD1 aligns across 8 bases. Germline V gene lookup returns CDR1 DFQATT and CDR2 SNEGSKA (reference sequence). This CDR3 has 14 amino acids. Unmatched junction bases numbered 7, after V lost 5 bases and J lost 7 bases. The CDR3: CSAPRTGRNSPLHF. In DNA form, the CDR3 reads TGCAGTGCTCCTAGGACAGGGAGGAATTCACCCCTCCACTTT.

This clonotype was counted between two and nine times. DNA for the CDR3: TGTGCCAGCAGCGTAGGCTGGGGTACCGGGGAGCTGTTTTTT. Translating gives CASSVGWGTGELFF. This chain connects TRBV9 to TRBJ2-2; D not resolved. Between the trimmed V and J ends, which lost 0 bases and 5 bases, there was a span of 8 bases. The CDR3 consists of 14 residues. Germline CDR1 and CDR2: SGDLS and YYNGEE.

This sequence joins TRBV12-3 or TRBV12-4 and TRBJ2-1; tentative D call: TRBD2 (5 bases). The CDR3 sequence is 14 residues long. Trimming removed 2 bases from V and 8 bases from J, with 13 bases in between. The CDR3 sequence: CASSLRTPWHEQFF. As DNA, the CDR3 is TGTGCCAGCAGTTTAAGGACTCCCTGGCATGAGCAGTTCTTC.

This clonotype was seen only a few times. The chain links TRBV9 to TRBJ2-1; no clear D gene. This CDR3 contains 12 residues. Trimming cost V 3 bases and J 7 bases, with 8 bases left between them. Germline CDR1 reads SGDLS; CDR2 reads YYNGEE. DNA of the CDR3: TGTGCCAGCAGCGCCGTATGGAATGAGCAGTTCTTC. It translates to CASSAVWNEQFF.

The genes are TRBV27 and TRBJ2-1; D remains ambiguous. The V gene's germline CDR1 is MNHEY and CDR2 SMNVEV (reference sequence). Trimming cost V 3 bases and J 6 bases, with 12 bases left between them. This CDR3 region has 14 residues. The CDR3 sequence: CASSLGLMTNEQFF. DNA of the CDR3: TGTGCCAGCAGTTTGGGATTGATGACCAATGAGCAGTTCTTC.

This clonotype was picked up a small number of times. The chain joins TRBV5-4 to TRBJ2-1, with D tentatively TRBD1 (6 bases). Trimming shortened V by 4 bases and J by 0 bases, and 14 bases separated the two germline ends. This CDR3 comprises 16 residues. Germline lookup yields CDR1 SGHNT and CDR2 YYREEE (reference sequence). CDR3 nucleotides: TGTGCCAGCAGCAAGGACAGAATGAGCTCCTACAATGAGCAGTTCTTC. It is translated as CASSKDRMSSYNEQFF.

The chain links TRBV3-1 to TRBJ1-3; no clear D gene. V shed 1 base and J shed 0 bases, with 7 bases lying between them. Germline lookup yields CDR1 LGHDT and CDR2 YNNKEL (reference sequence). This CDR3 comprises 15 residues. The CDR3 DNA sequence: TGTGCCAGCAGCCAAGGGGAGAGCTCTGGAAACACCATATATTTT. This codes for CASSQGESSGNTIYF. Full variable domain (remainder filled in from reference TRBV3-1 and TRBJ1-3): DTAVSQTPKYLVTQMGNDKSIKCEQNLGHDTMYWYKQDSKKFLKIMFSYNNKELIINETVPNRFSPKSPDKAHLNLHINSLELGDSAVYFCASSQGESSGNTIYFGEGSWLTVV.

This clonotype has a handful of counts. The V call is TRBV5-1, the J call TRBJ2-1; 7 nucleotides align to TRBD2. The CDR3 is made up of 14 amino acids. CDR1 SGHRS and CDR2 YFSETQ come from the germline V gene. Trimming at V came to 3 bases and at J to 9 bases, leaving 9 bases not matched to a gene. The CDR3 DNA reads TGCGCCAGCAGCTGGACTAGTCGGGTTTTTGAGCAGTTCTTC. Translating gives CASSWTSRVFEQFF.

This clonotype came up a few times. The CDR3 nucleotides read TGCGCCAGCAGCCAAGATTTGGGCAGCCTGATCCCTATCTACGAGCAGTACTTC. Its translation is CASSQDLGSLIPIYEQYF. V and J are TRBV4-1 and TRBJ2-7; D not resolved. Deletions cut 0 bases from V and 3 bases from J, with 21 bases between. CDR3 length: 18 residues. Germline V CDR1 and CDR2: MGHRA, YSYEKL.

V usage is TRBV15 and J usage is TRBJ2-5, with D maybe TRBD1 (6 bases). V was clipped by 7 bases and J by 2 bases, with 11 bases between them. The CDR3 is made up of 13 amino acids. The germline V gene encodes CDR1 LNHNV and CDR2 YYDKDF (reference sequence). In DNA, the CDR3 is TGTGCCACCAAAACAGGGAATCAAGAGACCCAGTACTTC. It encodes CATKTGNQETQYF.

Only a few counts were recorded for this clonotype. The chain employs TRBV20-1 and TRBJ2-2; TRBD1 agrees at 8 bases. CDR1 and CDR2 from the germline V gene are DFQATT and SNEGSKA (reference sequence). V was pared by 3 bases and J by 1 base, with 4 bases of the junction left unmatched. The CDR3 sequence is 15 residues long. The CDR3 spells CSARRDRLNTGELFF. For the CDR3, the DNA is TGCAGTGCTAGGAGGGACAGGCTGAACACCGGGGAGCTGTTTTTT.

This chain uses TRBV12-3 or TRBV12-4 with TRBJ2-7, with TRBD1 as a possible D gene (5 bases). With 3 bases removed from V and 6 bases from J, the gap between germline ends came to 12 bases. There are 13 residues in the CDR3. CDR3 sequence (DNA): TGTGCCAGCAGTTTTTCACAGGTCAGCGAGCAGTACTTC. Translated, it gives CASSFSQVSEQYF.

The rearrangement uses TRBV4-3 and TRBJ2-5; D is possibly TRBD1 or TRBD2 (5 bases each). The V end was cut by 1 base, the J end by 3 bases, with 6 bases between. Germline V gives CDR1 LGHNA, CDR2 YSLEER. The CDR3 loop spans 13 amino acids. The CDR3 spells CASSQVGEETQYF. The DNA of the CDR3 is TGCGCCAGCAGCCAAGTGGGGGAAGAGACCCAGTACTTC.

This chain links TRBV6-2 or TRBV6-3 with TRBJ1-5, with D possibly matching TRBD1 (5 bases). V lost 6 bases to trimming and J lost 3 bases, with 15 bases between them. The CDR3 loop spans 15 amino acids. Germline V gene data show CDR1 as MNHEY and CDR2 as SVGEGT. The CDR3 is CASSRPGGINQPQHF. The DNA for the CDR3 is TGTGCCAGCAGCCGCCCGGGGGGGATCAATCAGCCCCAGCATTTT.

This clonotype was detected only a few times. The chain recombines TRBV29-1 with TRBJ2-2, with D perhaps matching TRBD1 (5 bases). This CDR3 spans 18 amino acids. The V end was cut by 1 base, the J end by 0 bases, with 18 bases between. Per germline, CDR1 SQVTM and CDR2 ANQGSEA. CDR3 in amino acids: CSVEVRVRGHTNTGELFF. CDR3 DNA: TGCAGCGTTGAAGTAAGGGTTAGAGGACACACGAACACCGGGGAGCTGTTTTTT.

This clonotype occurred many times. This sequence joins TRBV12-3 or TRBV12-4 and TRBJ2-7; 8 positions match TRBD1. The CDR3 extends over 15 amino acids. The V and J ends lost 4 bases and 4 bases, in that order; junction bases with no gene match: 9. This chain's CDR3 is CASSSRDRRTYEQYF. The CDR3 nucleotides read TGTGCCAGCAGTTCCCGGGACAGGAGGACATACGAGCAGTACTTC.

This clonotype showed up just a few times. The CDR3 DNA follows: TGCAGTGCTAGGCGGGGTATCTATGGCTACACCTTC. It is translated as CSARRGIYGYTF. The chain has TRBV20-1 and TRBJ1-2; D is unresolved. V lost 3 bases and J 4 bases, leaving 9 bases between the germline ends. This CDR3 contains 12 residues. Germline-derived CDR1 and CDR2 are DFQATT and SNEGSKA (reference sequence).

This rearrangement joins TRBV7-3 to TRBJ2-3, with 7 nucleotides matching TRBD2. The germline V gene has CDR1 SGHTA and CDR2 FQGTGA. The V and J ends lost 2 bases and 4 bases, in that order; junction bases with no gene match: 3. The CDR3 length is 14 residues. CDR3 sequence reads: CASSLQGRADTQYF. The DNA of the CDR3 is TGTGCCAGCAGCTTACAAGGGAGGGCAGATACGCAGTATTTT.

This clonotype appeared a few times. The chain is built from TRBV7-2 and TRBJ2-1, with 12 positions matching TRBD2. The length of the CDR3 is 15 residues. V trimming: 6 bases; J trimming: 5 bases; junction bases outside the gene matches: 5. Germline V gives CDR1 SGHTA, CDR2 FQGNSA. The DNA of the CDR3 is TGTGCCAGCAGGCTAGCGGGGGGGCCGGACAATGAGCAGTTCTTC. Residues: CASRLAGGPDNEQFF.

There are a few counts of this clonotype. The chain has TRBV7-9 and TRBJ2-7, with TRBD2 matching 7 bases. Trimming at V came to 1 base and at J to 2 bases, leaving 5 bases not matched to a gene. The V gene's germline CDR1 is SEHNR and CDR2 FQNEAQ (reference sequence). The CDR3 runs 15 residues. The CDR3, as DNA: TGTGCCAGCAGCTTAGAGGCTAGCGGAGCCTACGAGCAGTACTTC. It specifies CASSLEASGAYEQYF.

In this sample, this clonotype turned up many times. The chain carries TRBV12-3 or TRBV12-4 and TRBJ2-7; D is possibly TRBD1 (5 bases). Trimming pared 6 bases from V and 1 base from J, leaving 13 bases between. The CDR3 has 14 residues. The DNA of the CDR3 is TGTGCCAGCAGCGTAAGGGGATTATCCTACGAGCAGTACTTC. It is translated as CASSVRGLSYEQYF.

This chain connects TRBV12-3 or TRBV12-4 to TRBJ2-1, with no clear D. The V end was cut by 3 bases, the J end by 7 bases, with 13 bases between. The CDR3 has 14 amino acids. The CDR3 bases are TGTGCCAGCAGTTTCTTGCGTACTGGGAATGAGCAGTTCTTC. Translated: CASSFLRTGNEQFF.

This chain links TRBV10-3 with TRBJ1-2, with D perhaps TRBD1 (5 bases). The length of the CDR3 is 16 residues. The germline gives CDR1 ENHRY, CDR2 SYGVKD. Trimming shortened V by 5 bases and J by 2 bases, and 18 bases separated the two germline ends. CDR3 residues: CAISSTTGTANYGYTF. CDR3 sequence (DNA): TGTGCCATCAGTTCAACCACCGGGACGGCAAACTATGGCTACACCTTC.